This T cell receptor beta chain was sequenced in a study of shared clonotypes between healthy human individuals. Each of the donors was a healthy adult who was HIV-negative and had not had a recent acute infection or vaccination. Germline lookup yields CDR1 LNHDA and CDR2 SQIVND (reference sequence). J gave up 5 bases and V 7 bases, and 7 bases lay outside the gene matches. This CDR3 has 14 amino acids. TCRdb's table, derived via immunoSEQ multiplex PCR, lists solely in-frame clones and lacks some. The table lists a few million clones, 85% to 95% of them singletons. The sequenced sample consisted of naive CD4+ T cells from PBMCs. Stated subset: CD45RA+ positively selected. This sequence was found in a man between 18 and 29 years old in good health. Some clones in this sample may be carry-over from other donors' samples. This chain joins TRBV19 and TRBJ2-3; 9 bases line up with TRBD1. The CDR3 nucleotides read TGTGCCAGTACGAAAAGGGGACAGGGAGATACGCAGTATTTT. Its translation is CASTKRGQGDTQYF.